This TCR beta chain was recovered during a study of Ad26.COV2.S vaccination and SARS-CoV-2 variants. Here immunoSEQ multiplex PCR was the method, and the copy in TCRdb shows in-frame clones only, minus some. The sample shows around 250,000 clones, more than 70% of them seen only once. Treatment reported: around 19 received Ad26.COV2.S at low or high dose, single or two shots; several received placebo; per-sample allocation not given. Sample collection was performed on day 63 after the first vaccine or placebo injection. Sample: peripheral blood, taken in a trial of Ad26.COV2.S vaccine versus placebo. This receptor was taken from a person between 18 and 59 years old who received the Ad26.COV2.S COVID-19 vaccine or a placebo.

CDR3 nucleotide sequence: TGCGCCAGCAGTGCGGACGGAAACACTGAAGCTTTCTTT. Translating gives CASSADGNTEAFF. V usage is TRBV10-1 and J usage is TRBJ1-1, with D uncertain. The CDR3 consists of 13 residues. Germline CDR1 and CDR2: WNHNN and SYGVQD (reference sequence). V was pared by 4 bases and J by 2 bases, with 8 bases between.